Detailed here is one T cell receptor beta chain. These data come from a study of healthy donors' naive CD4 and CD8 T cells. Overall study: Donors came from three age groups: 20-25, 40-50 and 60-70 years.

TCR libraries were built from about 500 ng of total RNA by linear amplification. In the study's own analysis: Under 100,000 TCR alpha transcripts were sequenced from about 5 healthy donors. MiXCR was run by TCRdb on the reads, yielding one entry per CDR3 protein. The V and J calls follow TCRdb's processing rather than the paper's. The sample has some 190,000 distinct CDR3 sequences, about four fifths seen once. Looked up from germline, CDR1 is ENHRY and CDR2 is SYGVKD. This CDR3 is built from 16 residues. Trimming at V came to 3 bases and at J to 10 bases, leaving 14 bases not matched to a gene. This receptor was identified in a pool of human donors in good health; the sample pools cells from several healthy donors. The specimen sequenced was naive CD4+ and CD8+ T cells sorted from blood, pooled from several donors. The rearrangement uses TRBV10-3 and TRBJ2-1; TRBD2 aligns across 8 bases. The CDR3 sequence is CAISDSAGGALREQFF. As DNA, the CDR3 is TGTGCCATCAGTGATAGTGCGGGGGGCGCTTTGCGGGAGCAGTTCTTC.